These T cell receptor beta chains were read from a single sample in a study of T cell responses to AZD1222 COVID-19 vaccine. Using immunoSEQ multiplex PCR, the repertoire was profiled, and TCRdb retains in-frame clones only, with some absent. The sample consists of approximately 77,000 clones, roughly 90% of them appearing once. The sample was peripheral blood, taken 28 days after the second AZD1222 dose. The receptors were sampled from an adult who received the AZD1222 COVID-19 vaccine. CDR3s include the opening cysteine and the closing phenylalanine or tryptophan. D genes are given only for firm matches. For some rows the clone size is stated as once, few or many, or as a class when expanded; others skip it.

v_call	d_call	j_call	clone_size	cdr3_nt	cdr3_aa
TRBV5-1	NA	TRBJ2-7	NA	TGCGCCAGCAGCTTGCTCGGAAGAATCTACGAGCAGTACTTC	CASSLLGRIYEQYF
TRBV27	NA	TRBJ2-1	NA	TGTGCCAGCAGTTCCGCTTACAATGAGCAGTTCTTC	CASSSAYNEQFF
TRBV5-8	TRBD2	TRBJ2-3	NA	TGTGCCAGCAGCTCCAAACTAGCGGGAGGGAAAGATACGCAGTATTTT	CASSSKLAGGKDTQYF
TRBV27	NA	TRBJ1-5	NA	TGTGCCAGCAGCCAAACGGCTAGCAATCAGCCCCAGCATTTT	CASSQTASNQPQHF
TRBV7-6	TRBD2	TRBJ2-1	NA	TGTGCCAGCAGCTTAGGCCTAGCGGGAGCAATACCTGACAATGAGCAGTTCTTC	CASSLGLAGAIPDNEQFF
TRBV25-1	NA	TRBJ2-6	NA	TGTGCCAGCGCGGGGCCTGGGGCCAACGTCCTGACTTTC	CASAGPGANVLTF
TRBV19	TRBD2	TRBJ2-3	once	TGTGCCAGTAGTCTGGGACTAGCGGGGGCAGATACGCAGTATTTT	CASSLGLAGADTQYF
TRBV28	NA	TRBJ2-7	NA	TGTGCCAGCAGTTCCCCCCGGCGGGGTAGCTCCTACGAGCAGTACTTC	CASSSPRRGSSYEQYF
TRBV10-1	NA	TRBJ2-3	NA	TGCGCCAGCAGTGACAGCACAGATACGCAGTATTTT	CASSDSTDTQYF
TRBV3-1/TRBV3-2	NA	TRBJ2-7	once	TGTGCCAGCAGCCAGTTGACCCCGCCCCCCTACGAGCAGTACTTC	CASSQLTPPPYEQYF
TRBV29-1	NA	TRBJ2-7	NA	TGCAGCGTTGTAGACGAGGACGAGCAGTACTTC	CSVVDEDEQYF
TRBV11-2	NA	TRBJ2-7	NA	TGTGCCAGCAGCTCCATCTTAGCTCACTCCTACGAGCAGTACTTC	CASSSILAHSYEQYF
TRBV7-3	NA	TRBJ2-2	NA	TGTGCCAGCAGCTTAGGGGGGAACACCGGGGAGCTGTTTTTT	CASSLGGNTGELFF
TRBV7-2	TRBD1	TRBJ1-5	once	TGTGCCAGCAGCTTAAGGACAGGGGTTGGGATCGATAGCAATCAGCCCCAGCATTTT	CASSLRTGVGIDSNQPQHF
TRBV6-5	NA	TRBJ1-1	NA	TGTGCCAGCAGGCCTGCAGGTGTGAACACTGAAGCTTTCTTT	CASRPAGVNTEAFF
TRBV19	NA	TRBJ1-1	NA	TGTGCCAGTAGTATTCCGGGCCTGAACACTGAAGCTTTCTTT	CASSIPGLNTEAFF
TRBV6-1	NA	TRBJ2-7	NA	TGTGCCAGCAGTGAACGGGCCTCGACCCACGGCGAGCAGTACTTC	CASSERASTHGEQYF
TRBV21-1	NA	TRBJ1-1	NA	TGTGCCAGCATAGGGAACAGGGGGTGCCCACCCATGAACACTGAAGCTTTCTTT	CASIGNRGCPPMNTEAFF
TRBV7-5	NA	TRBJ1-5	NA	TGTGTCAGAAGGGCGACGCCGGGGGGCTTTAGCAATCAGCCCCAGCATTTT	CVRRATPGGFSNQPQHF
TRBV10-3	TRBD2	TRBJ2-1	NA	TGTGCCATCAGTGATCCGGGACTAGCGAACAATGAGCAGTTCTTC	CAISDPGLANNEQFF
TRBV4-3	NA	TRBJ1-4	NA	TGCGCCAGCAGCCAAGACAGGGAAAAACTGTTTTTT	CASSQDREKLFF
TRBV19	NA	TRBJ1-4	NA	TGTGCCAGTGGTAGTGGCGGACCAAATGAAAAACTGTTTTTT	CASGSGGPNEKLFF
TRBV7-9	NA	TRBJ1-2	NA	TGTGCCAGCAGCTCCGCGGGACTCCCCTACACCTATGGCTACACCTTC	CASSSAGLPYTYGYTF
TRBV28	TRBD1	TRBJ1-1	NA	TGTGCCAGCAGACCAGACAGGGGTTCAGTAGGTGAAGCTTTCTTT	CASRPDRGSVGEAFF
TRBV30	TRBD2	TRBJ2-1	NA	TGTGCCTGGAGTGTTTTAGCCGGGACTAGCGGGAGGGATGAGCAGTTCTTC	CAWSVLAGTSGRDEQFF
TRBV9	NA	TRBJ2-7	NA	TGTGCCAGCAGCGTAGAAGTGGGGGGCCCCTACGAGCAGTACTTC	CASSVEVGGPYEQYF
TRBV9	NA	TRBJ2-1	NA	TGTGCCAGCAGCGCTAACTCCAACAATGAGCAGTTCTTC	CASSANSNNEQFF
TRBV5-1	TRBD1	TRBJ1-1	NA	TGCGCCAGCAGCTCCCTGGACAGGGAGGGGACTGAAGCTTTCTTT	CASSSLDREGTEAFF
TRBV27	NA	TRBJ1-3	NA	TGTGCCAGCAGGAGTCGGGGGATCTCTGGAAACACCATATATTTT	CASRSRGISGNTIYF
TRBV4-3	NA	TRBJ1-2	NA	TGCGCCAGCAGCCAATGGAAAACTAACTATGGCTACACCTTC	CASSQWKTNYGYTF
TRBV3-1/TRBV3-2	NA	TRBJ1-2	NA	TGTGCCAGCAGCCCCGGACGTGGCTACACCTTC	CASSPGRGYTF
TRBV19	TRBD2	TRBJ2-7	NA	TGTGCCAGTAGTAGGGGGGATAGCGGGAATGGGTACGAGCAGTACTTC	CASSRGDSGNGYEQYF
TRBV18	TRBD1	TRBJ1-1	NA	TGTGCCAGCTCACCGCGGACAGGGACGGCCGGAATGAACACTGAAGCTTTCTTT	CASSPRTGTAGMNTEAFF
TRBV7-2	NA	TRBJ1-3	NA	TGTGCCAGCAGCAAAAACGGGGAACCGGTCTCTGGAAACACCATATATTTT	CASSKNGEPVSGNTIYF
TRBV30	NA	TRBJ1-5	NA	TGTGCCTGGAGTGGCGGTTCTGGGGGCTGGGATAGCAATCAGCCCCAGCATTTT	CAWSGGSGGWDSNQPQHF
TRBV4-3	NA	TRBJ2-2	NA	TGCGCCAGCAGCCAAAGCGGAACAGGGATTACCCCCTCCGGGGAGCTGTTTTTT	CASSQSGTGITPSGELFF
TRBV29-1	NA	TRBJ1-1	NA	TGCAGCTTCGGGACGGGAAACACTGAAGCTTTCTTT	CSFGTGNTEAFF
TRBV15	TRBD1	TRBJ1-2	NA	TGTGCCACCAGCAGAGATTTTTTTTCGACAGGGAGCGGTCATGGCTACACCTTC	CATSRDFFSTGSGHGYTF
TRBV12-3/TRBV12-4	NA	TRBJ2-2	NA	TGTGCCAGCAGTTATCGGGATTCCGGGGAGCTGTTTTTT	CASSYRDSGELFF
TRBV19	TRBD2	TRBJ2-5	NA	TGTGCCAGTAGTATCGGGACTAACCAAGAGACCCAGTACTTC	CASSIGTNQETQYF
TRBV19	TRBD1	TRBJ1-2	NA	TGTGCCAGTAGCGAATCCGGGACAGATAACTATGGCTACACCTTC	CASSESGTDNYGYTF
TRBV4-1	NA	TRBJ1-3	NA	TGCGCCAGCAGCCGGGCAGGGAGAAACTCTGGAAACACCATATATTTT	CASSRAGRNSGNTIYF
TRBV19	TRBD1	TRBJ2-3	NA	TGTGCCAGTAGTCCGACAGGGACAGATACGCAGTATTTT	CASSPTGTDTQYF
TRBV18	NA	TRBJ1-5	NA	TGTGCCAGCTCAACCGGGGGAATCGATCAGCCCCAGCATTTT	CASSTGGIDQPQHF
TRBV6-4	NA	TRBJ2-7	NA	TGTGCCAGCGGACCTGGGGTCGAGCAGTACTTC	CASGPGVEQYF
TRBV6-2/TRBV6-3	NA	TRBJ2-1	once	TGTGCCAGCAGTTACAGGGCTGGATATGAGCAGTTCTTC	CASSYRAGYEQFF
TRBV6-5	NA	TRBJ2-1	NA	TGTGCCAGCAGTACCTACAATGAGCAGTTCTTC	CASSTYNEQFF
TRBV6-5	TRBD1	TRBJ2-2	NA	TGTGCCTCCAGGGGGCGCGGGGACACCGGGGAGCTGTTTTTT	CASRGRGDTGELFF
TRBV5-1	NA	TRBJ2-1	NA	TGCGCCAGCAGCTTGGTTGCAGGAATGAACAATGAGCAGTTCTTC	CASSLVAGMNNEQFF
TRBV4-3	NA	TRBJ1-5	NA	TGCGCCAGCAGCCAAGATCTCGTAGGAGGGGCCCGATGGCAGCCCCAGCATTTT	CASSQDLVGGARWQPQHF